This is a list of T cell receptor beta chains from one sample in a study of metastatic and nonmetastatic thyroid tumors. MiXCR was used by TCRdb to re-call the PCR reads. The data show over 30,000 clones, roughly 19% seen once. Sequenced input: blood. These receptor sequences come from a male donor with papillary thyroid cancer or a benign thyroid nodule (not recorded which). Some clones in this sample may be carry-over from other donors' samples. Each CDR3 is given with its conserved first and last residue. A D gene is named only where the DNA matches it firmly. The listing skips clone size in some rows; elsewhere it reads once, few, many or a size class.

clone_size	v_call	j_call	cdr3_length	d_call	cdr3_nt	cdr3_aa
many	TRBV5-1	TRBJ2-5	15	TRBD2	TGCGCCAGCAGCTTGCTGGGCGGGGGCCAAGAGACCCAGTACTTC	CASSLLGGGQETQYF
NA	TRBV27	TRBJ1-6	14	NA	TGTGCCAGCAGTCCGAACCGTGGGGGGTCACCCCTCCACTTT	CASSPNRGGSPLHF
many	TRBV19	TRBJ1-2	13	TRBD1	TGTGCCAGTACTGACAGGGCCGGCTATGGCTACACCTTC	CASTDRAGYGYTF
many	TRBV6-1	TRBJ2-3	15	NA	TGTGCCAGCAGTGAATGGGTTCAAGGCACAGATACGCAGTATTTT	CASSEWVQGTDTQYF
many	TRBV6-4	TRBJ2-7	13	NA	TGTGCCAGCAGTGGTAGCGGCCCCTACGAGCAGTACTTC	CASSGSGPYEQYF
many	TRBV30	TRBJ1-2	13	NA	TGTGCCTGGAGTGTGAAGGGAAACTATGGCTACACCTTC	CAWSVKGNYGYTF
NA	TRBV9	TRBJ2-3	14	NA	TGTGCCAGTCTCCTAGGTTACAAAACAGATACGCAGTATTTT	CASLLGYKTDTQYF
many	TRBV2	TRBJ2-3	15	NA	TGTGCCAGCAGTAGACAGTCGCCTCCCACAGATACGCAGTATTTT	CASSRQSPPTDTQYF
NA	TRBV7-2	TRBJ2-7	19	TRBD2	TGTGCCAGCAGCTTAGCGGGACTAGCGGTAGGTCGGAGCTCCTACGAGCAGTACTTC	CASSLAGLAVGRSSYEQYF
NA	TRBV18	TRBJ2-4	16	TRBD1	TGTGCCAGCTCATTGACCGGGACAGGGGGCCGAAACATTCAGTACTTC	CASSLTGTGGRNIQYF
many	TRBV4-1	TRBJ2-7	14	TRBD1	TGCGCCAGCAGCCCGGGACAGGGGGCCAACGAGCAGTACTTC	CASSPGQGANEQYF
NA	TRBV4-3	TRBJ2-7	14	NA	TGCGCCAGCAGCCACAGTATGCGCTCCTACGGGCAGTACTTC	CASSHSMRSYGQYF
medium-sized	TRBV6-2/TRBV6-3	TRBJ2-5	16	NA	TGTGCCAGCAGTAGGCTCTTCCCAGGGGGAGGGGAGACCCAGTACTTC	CASSRLFPGGGETQYF
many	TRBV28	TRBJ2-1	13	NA	TGTGCCAGCAATCGCCCATCTCTCAATGAGCAGTTCTTC	CASNRPSLNEQFF
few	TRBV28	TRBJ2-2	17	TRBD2	TGTGCCAGCAGTCCTGGGACTAGCGGGAGCTTCGGCGGGGAGCTGTTTTTT	CASSPGTSGSFGGELFF
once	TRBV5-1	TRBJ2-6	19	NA	TGCGCCAGCAGCCACCAGAGAGGAGGGGGATTCGACGGGGCCAACGTCCTGACTTTC	CASSHQRGGGFDGANVLTF
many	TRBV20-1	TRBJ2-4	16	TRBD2	TGCAGTGCCCTCAGTTTGACACTAGCGGGTAATGACATTCAGTACTTC	CSALSLTLAGNDIQYF
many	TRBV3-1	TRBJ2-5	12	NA	TGTGCCAGCAGCCAAAGTCAGGAGACCCAGTACTTC	CASSQSQETQYF
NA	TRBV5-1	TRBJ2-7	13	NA	TGCGCCAGCAGCTTCCGCATTAACACCGAGCAGTACTTC	CASSFRINTEQYF
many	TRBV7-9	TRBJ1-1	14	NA	TGTGCCAGCAGCACCAGATCCGCAGCCACTGAAGCTTTCTTT	CASSTRSAATEAFF
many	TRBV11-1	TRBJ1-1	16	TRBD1	TGTGCCAGCAGCTTAGAGGGGGCCGTTAAAAACACTGAAGCTTTCTTT	CASSLEGAVKNTEAFF
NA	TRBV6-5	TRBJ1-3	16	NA	TGTGCCAGCAGTTCCTACCGGGAGGTCGGAAGGCACACCATATATTTT	CASSSYREVGRHTIYF
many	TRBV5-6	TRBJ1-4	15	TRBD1	TGTGCCAGCAGCTTGCCGACAGGGGGTAATGAAAAACTGTTTTTT	CASSLPTGGNEKLFF
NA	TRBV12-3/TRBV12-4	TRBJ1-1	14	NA	TGTGCCAGCAGTTTCAGGCCCATGAACACTGAAGCTTTCTTT	CASSFRPMNTEAFF
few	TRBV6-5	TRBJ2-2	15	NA	TGTGCCAGCAGTTACGGGACACCGAACACCGGGGAGCTGTTTTTT	CASSYGTPNTGELFF
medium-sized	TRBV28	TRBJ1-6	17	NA	TGTGCCAGTAAATTCCCCGGGACTCCTACGCCGAATTCACCCCTCCACTTT	CASKFPGTPTPNSPLHF
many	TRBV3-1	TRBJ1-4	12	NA	TGTGCCAGCAGCCAAGCTAATGAAAAACTGTTTTTT	CASSQANEKLFF